Below are 17 T cell receptor beta chains sequenced from a single sample in a study of blood T cell repertoires in COVID-19. Using immunoSEQ multiplex PCR, the repertoire was profiled, and TCRdb retains in-frame clones only, with some absent. Of tens of thousands of clones listed, roughly 89% are singletons. Specimen: peripheral blood. All receptors derive from a woman aged 50 to 60 with active COVID-19.

This clone was counted once. The chain employs TRBV9 and TRBJ2-3; 8 nucleotides agree with TRBD1. The germline V gene has CDR1 SGDLS and CDR2 YYNGEE. The V and J ends lost 0 bases and 1 base, in that order; junction bases with no gene match: 7. This CDR3 region has 17 residues. The CDR3 DNA reads as TGTGCCAGCAGCGTAGAGGGGACAGGTCGTGGCACAGATACGCAGTATTTT. It specifies CASSVEGTGRGTDTQYF. Full variable domain (outside the CDR3, taken from reference TRBV9 and TRBJ2-3): DSGVTQTPKHLITATGQRVTLRCSPRSGDLSVYWYQQSLDQGLQFLIQYYNGEERAKGNILERFSAQQFPDLHSELNLSSLELGDSALYFCASSVEGTGRGTDTQYFGPGTRLTVL.

This rearrangement joins TRBV30 to TRBJ2-1, with TRBD2 matching 9 bases. CDR3 length: 18 residues. V lost 2 bases to trimming and J lost 1 base; unmatched junction nucleotides: 12. CDR1 and CDR2 from the germline V gene are GTSNPN and SVGIG (reference sequence). The CDR3 loop reads CAWSSPWAAGGSYNEQFF. DNA of the CDR3: TGTGCCTGGAGTTCACCCTGGGCGGCGGGAGGGTCCTACAATGAGCAGTTCTTC.

The rearrangement joins TRBV11-2 to TRBJ2-7; 9 bases line up with TRBD1. The length of the CDR3 is 16 residues. The germline V gene has CDR1 SGHAT and CDR2 FQNNGV. V trimming: 5 bases; J trimming: 7 bases; junction bases outside the gene matches: 15. CDR3 sequence: CASSLRWTGAIGEQYF. In DNA form, the CDR3 reads TGTGCCAGCAGCCTTCGGTGGACAGGGGCCATAGGGGAGCAGTACTTC.

V is TRBV7-9 and J is TRBJ2-7, with a tentative D call TRBD2 (5 bases). The length of the CDR3 is 15 residues. The germline CDR1 and CDR2 sequences are SEHNR and FQNEAQ (reference sequence). V was pared by 3 bases and J by 3 bases, with 15 bases between. The CDR3 loop reads CASSLEVGAVYEQYF. In DNA, the CDR3 is TGTGCCAGCAGCTTGGAGGTGGGAGCGGTCTACGAGCAGTACTTC.

CDR3 amino acids: CASSAPTVYGYTF. CDR3 bases: TGTGCCAGCAGTGCGCCGACAGTCTATGGCTACACCTTC. This sequence joins TRBV28 and TRBJ1-2, with D possibly matching TRBD1 (5 bases). Trimming removed 5 bases at V and 4 bases at J, with 11 bases between. Germline V gene sequence: CDR1 MDHEN, CDR2 SYDVKM. The CDR3 is made up of 13 amino acids.

This clone is a singleton in its sample. Relative to the germline gene, one junction end is altered; a read error may explain this. The gene calls are TRBV19 and TRBJ1-4; weak D call: TRBD1 (5 bases). In germline, CDR1 is LNHDA, CDR2 SQIVND (reference sequence). The CDR3 length is 11 residues. The CDR3 DNA sequence: TGTGCCAGTAGTCCTGGATGGGGCGGCGTTTTT. Translated, it gives CASSPGWGGVF.

The gene calls are TRBV7-8 and TRBJ1-1; 8 nucleotides agree with TRBD1. Germline V CDR1 and CDR2: SGHVS, FQNEAQ. The junction had 2 bases not matched to a gene; V was cut back by 5 bases and J by 3 bases. This CDR3 is 13 amino acids long. The CDR3 DNA reads TGTGCCAGCAGCGAACAGGGGGACACTGAAGCTTTCTTT. Translation: CASSEQGDTEAFF.

V is TRBV28 and J is TRBJ1-2; perhaps TRBD1 as D (6 bases). The CDR3 contains 15 residues. CDR1 and CDR2 (germline): MDHEN, SYDVKM. V lost 5 bases and J lost 1, with 14 bases in between. The CDR3 protein is CASSPPGVHNYGYTF. CDR3 sequence (DNA): TGTGCCAGCAGTCCCCCAGGGGTTCATAACTATGGCTACACCTTC.

V usage is TRBV5-1 and J usage is TRBJ2-1; 10 bases align to TRBD2. CDR1 is SGHRS and CDR2 is YFSETQ in the germline V gene. V shed 1 base, J shed 10 bases, and the junction held 8 bases outside the gene matches. The CDR3 is 15 residues long. In DNA, the CDR3 is TGCGCCAGCAGCTTGCGACCTAGCGGGAGAGAGGAGCAGTTCTTC. Encoded protein: CASSLRPSGREEQFF.

This rearrangement joins TRBV19 to TRBJ2-3, with TRBD2 matching 7 bases. The V segment lost 8 bases and the J segment 11 bases; nucleotides outside the gene matches: 10. The length of the CDR3 is 12 residues. Germline CDR1 LNHDA, CDR2 SQIVND (reference sequence). Here the CDR3 reads CASGQRSGGQYF. The CDR3 coding sequence is TGTGCCAGTGGGCAGAGGTCGGGGGGGCAGTATTTT.

The chain's CDR3 is CSALSRAELFF. Here the CDR3 DNA reads TGCAGTGCTCTTAGCAGGGCGGAGCTGTTTTTT. The chain employs TRBV20-1 and TRBJ2-2; D possibly corresponds to TRBD1 (5 bases). V shed 5 bases and J shed 10 bases, with 11 bases lying between them. The CDR3 length is 11 residues. Germline CDR1 and CDR2: DFQATT and SNEGSKA (reference sequence).

This clone was counted only a few times. The gene calls are TRBV11-2 and TRBJ2-7, with D possibly matching TRBD2 (6 bases). The germline V and J ends were trimmed by 4 bases and 1 base, with 11 bases remaining between them. The germline V gene encodes CDR1 SGHAT and CDR2 FQNNGV. The CDR3 loop spans 14 amino acids. CDR3 sequence reads: CASSSRTTSYEQYF. CDR3 sequence (DNA): TGTGCCAGCAGCTCTCGGACTACTTCCTACGAGCAGTACTTC.

In this sample, this clone turned up a few times. The chain recombines TRBV5-6 with TRBJ2-1; 8 bases are shared with TRBD2. CDR3 size: 16 residues. J lost 2 bases, V lost 5 bases, and 9 bases had no gene match. The germline V gene has CDR1 SGHDT and CDR2 YYEEEE. The CDR3: CASRSGQLAAYNEQFF. The CDR3 DNA sequence: TGTGCCAGCAGATCGGGTCAACTAGCGGCCTACAATGAGCAGTTCTTC.

This clone was recorded once. The J gene is TRBJ2-5, the V gene TRBV3-1 (or the pseudogene TRBV3-2); TRBD2 might be the D (6 bases). Germline CDR1 and CDR2: LGHDT and YNNKEL (reference sequence). Trimming took off 8 bases at V and 5 bases at J, with 15 bases between the two ends. The CDR3 sequence is 13 residues long. CDR3 coding DNA: TGTGCCAGCGCACTAGTTCGGGGGGAGACCCAGTACTTC. Translation gives CASALVRGETQYF.

V and J are TRBV19 and TRBJ1-5, with 7 bases matching TRBD1. The germline V gene encodes CDR1 LNHDA and CDR2 SQIVND (reference sequence). The CDR3 is 15 amino acids. The ends lost 10 bases at V and 2 bases at J; junction bases unmatched: 11. The CDR3 DNA follows: TGTGCCACCGTGTCGAGGACAGGCGGCAATCAGCCCCAGCATTTT. Protein product: CATVSRTGGNQPQHF.

Here the CDR3 DNA reads TGCGCCAGCAGCCCGGAGGGCGGGAATGGCTACACCTTC. Protein sequence: CASSPEGGNGYTF. This chain links TRBV5-1 with TRBJ1-2; D ambiguous. CDR3 length: 13 residues. Between the trimmed V and J ends, which lost 4 bases and 6 bases, there was a span of 13 bases. Per germline, CDR1 SGHRS and CDR2 YFSETQ.

The V gene is TRBV10-1, the J gene TRBJ2-1; TRBD2 aligns across 10 bases. The CDR3 is 17 residues long. V trimming: 4 bases; J trimming: 0 bases; junction bases outside the gene matches: 6. Germline values: CDR1 WNHNN, CDR2 SYGVQD (reference sequence). The CDR3 reads CASSATSGASSYNEQFF. DNA for the CDR3: TGCGCCAGCAGTGCCACTAGCGGGGCAAGCTCCTACAATGAGCAGTTCTTC.